What follows are 10 T cell receptor beta chains derived from one specimen sequenced in a study of blood T cell repertoires in COVID-19. TCRdb's copy holds only in-frame clones and misses some; the assay was immunoSEQ multiplex PCR. The sample records 150,000 or so clones, about 89% being singletons. Material for sequencing was peripheral blood. The receptor source for this set is an elderly man with acute or convalescent COVID-19.

The chain uses TRBV29-1 and TRBJ1-4, with 7 bases aligning to TRBD1. From germline, CDR1 is SQVTM and CDR2 ANQGSEA. The CDR3 covers 13 residues. Losses at the gene ends were 7 bases for V and 8 bases for J; bases not matched to a gene: 10. CDR3 DNA sequence: TGCAGCGCGAGGACAGGACGGGGAGAAAAACTGTTTTTT. Translated: CSARTGRGEKLFF.

The chain couples TRBV20-1 to TRBJ1-1; D is ambiguous. Per germline, CDR1 DFQATT and CDR2 SNEGSKA (reference sequence). The CDR3 extends over 11 amino acids. Trimming took 3 bases from V and 8 from J, leaving 10 bases between them. The CDR3 nucleotides are TGCAGTGCTAGTACACCCCACGAAGCTTTCTTT. Its protein product is CSASTPHEAFF.

J is TRBJ2-7 and V is TRBV6-5, with D perhaps matching TRBD1 (6 bases). The CDR3 has 14 amino acids. V was pared by 2 bases and J by 2 bases, with 10 bases between. CDR1 is MNHEY, CDR2 SVGAGI, per germline. CDR3 in DNA: TGTGCCAGCAGTTACGACAGGCCCACCTACGAGCAGTACTTC. Its protein is CASSYDRPTYEQYF.

The chain links TRBV6-4 to TRBJ2-2; 7 positions match TRBD1. CDR1 is MRHNA, CDR2 SNTAGT, per germline. The CDR3 covers 15 residues. V gave up 5 bases and J gave up 2 bases; unmatched junction bases: 5. This CDR3 is CASSPGTANTGELFF. DNA for the CDR3: TGTGCCAGCAGTCCAGGGACAGCTAACACCGGGGAGCTGTTTTTT.

The genes are TRBV2 and TRBJ2-1, with 8 nucleotides matching TRBD2. J gave up 4 bases and V 6 bases, and 8 bases lay outside the gene matches. The CDR3 covers 15 residues. Germline-derived CDR1 and CDR2 are SNHLY and FYNNEI. CDR3 in DNA: TGTGCCAGCAGCGGCGAGGTAGCGGGATACAATGAGCAGTTCTTC. As protein: CASSGEVAGYNEQFF.

J is TRBJ1-4 and V is TRBV27; D is unclear. This CDR3 has 15 amino acids. Trimming removed 6 bases from V and 5 bases from J, with 16 bases in between. Germline V CDR1 and CDR2: MNHEY, SMNVEV (reference sequence). The CDR3 bases are TGTGCCAGCAGGGTGTTCGGCGGGCAAAATGAAAAACTGTTTTTT. This sequence encodes CASRVFGGQNEKLFF.

This chain joins TRBV6-5 and TRBJ2-7; the D is unclear. The CDR3 length is 11 residues. Between the trimmed V and J ends, which lost 4 bases and 7 bases, there was a span of 8 bases. The germline gives CDR1 MNHEY, CDR2 SVGAGI. CDR3 sequence reads: CASSSLGEQYF. CDR3 nucleotide sequence: TGTGCCAGCAGTTCCCTCGGGGAGCAGTACTTC.

J is TRBJ1-4 and V is TRBV6-5; a possible D gene is TRBD1 (6 bases). Germline assignment: CDR1 MNHEY and CDR2 SVGAGI. The CDR3 is 15 amino acids. V was shortened by 0 bases and J by 5 bases, with 10 bases between the two germline ends. The CDR3 DNA sequence: TGTGCCAGCAGTTACTCAGCAGGGGAGAATGAAAAACTGTTTTTT. The encoded protein is CASSYSAGENEKLFF.

The CDR3 is CASSLAGAAGYTF. For the CDR3, the DNA is TGTGCCAGCAGCTTAGCGGGGGCTGCTGGCTACACCTTC. V gene TRBV7-8 combines with J gene TRBJ1-2; a possible D gene is TRBD1 (6 bases). V shed 0 bases and J shed 7 bases, with 9 bases lying between them. CDR3 length: 13 residues. From germline, CDR1 is SGHVS and CDR2 FQNEAQ.

This clone showed up just a few times. This chain uses TRBV28 with TRBJ2-7, with 9 bases lining up with TRBD1. The junction had 12 bases not matched to a gene; V was cut back by 6 bases and J by 3 bases. This CDR3 is 16 amino acids long. Germline CDR1 MDHEN, CDR2 SYDVKM. For the CDR3, the DNA is TGTGCCAGCAGACCACCGGGACAGGGACTTAGCTACGAGCAGTACTTC. As protein: CASRPPGQGLSYEQYF. Full variable domain (rest looked up from reference TRBV28 and TRBJ2-7): DVKVTQSSRYLVKRTGEKVFLECVQDMDHENMFWYRQDPGLGLRLIYFSYDVKMKEKGDIPEGYSVSREKKERFSLILESASTNQTSMYLCASRPPGQGLSYEQYFGPGTRLTVT.